The sequence of this T cell receptor beta chain was determined in a study of blood T cell repertoires in COVID-19. The repertoire was sequenced with immunoSEQ multiplex PCR; TCRdb's copy has only in-frame clones and lacks some. This sample yields 70,000 to 100,000 clones, of which around nine tenths are seen a single time; approximately 2.9% belongs to the top ten. CDR1 is SGHNT and CDR2 is YENEEA in the germline V gene. J was trimmed by 2 bases and V by 3 bases; bases with no gene match: 8. The CDR3 is made up of 17 amino acids. The clonotype was recovered from an elderly woman with acute or convalescent COVID-19. This chain links TRBV11-3 with TRBJ2-5; 11 bases agree with TRBD1. Specimen: peripheral blood. CDR3 in amino acids: CASSFRGGTGGQETQYF. CDR3 coding DNA: TGTGCCAGCAGCTTCCGCGGCGGGACAGGGGGGCAAGAGACCCAGTACTTC.